This T cell receptor (beta chain) appears in the sequencing data of a study of Graves' ophthalmopathy and Graves' hyperthyroidism. The authors amplified TCR beta CDR3 regions from RNA transcripts. First-round RT-PCR relied on HTBI primers, and a second-round multiplex PCR came next. TCRdb fed the multiplex PCR reads into MiXCR, producing one record per CDR3 protein. The data show some 390,000 distinct CDR3 sequences, around 18% seen once. Having ophthalmopathy, the donors showed moderate-to-severe activity, CAS ≥3 and NOSPECS ≥4, with disease lasting under 3 months. The CDR3 length is 15 residues. Deletions cut 4 bases from V and 2 bases from J, with 15 bases between.

The gene calls are TRBV12-3 or TRBV12-4 and TRBJ2-7, with D unresolved. The TCR originated in a woman between 18 and 29 years old with Graves' ophthalmopathy. The sequenced sample consisted of peripheral blood. DNA of the CDR3: TGTGCCAGCAGTTCCCGTGGTAGCTCGGCCTACGAGCAGTACTTC. Residues: CASSSRGSSAYEQYF.